The TCR beta chain under discussion was sequenced for a study of blood T cells in healthy people across ages. Background on the study: Roughly one uniquely barcoded beta molecule per two T cells was captured.

Approximately 9.1 milliliters was the volume of peripheral blood drawn from each donor. The sample holds a few counts of this clonotype. Its antigen is as yet unknown. Findings and caveats of the study: It was held that diversity estimates obtained from one million T cells represented underestimates.

Through a sample-barcoded 5' primer and a J-beta primer mix, a second PCR was run for roughly 6 to 11 cycles. MiXCR, run by TCRdb on the 5' RACE reads, gives a single entry per CDR3 protein. The table shows 1.8 million or so distinct CDR3 sequences, with roughly two fifths occurring only once. This TCR came from a human donor in good health. Sequencing input: blood.

CDR3 nucleotide sequence: TGTGCCAGCAACATTGGGGCGGGCTACACCTTC. Amino acids: CASNIGAGYTF. J is TRBJ1-2 and V is TRBV12-3 or TRBV12-4; weak D call: TRBD1 (5 bases). The germline V and J ends were trimmed by 7 bases and 8 bases, with 11 bases remaining between them. The CDR3 has 11 amino acids.